This T cell receptor beta chain was found in a study of T-cell reconstitution after alpha-beta-depleted transplantation in children listed by TCRdb under 2016. For the wider study: Using TCR repertoire profiling, the study quantitatively followed how T-cell immune reconstitution unfolded in children after TCRalphabeta/CD19-depleted allogeneic hematopoietic cell transplantation.

From the germline V gene, CDR1 is LGHNA and CDR2 is YSLEER. Taken from cysteine to phenylalanine, the CDR3 has 15 residues. The only DNA kept is the CDR3, 45 bases in frame from the first base. After removal of 4 bases from V and 0 bases from J, the junction retains 3 bases not matched to a gene. Library method: PCR. These reads were obtained on an Illumina HiSeq 2500. To normalize quantification of the TCRbeta repertoire, the TCR libraries were built with molecular barcoding that relied on unique molecular identifiers. TCRdb's own reprocessing of the public reads used fastp at Q25 and MiXCR and kept productive beta chains. Records with the same CDR3 protein are collapsed into one entry carrying the most frequent genes and DNA. The sample yields approximately 350,000 distinct CDR3 sequences; approximately 12% were counted once. About 3.9% of the sample is held by the ten biggest clonotypes. A note on this clonotype: Its antigen remains unidentified. Per-base qualities were not stored, and no clone one base away is much larger.

Sequenced here: PBMCs, sampled from the stem cell graft. The chain was built from TRBV4-3 and TRBJ1-3, with 7 bases matching TRBD1. This clonotype originated in a human donor who donated a stem cell graft to a child with Fanconi anemia. The sequence in DNA is TGCGCCAGCAGCCCTGGGACAGCCTCTGGAAACACCATATATTTT. Translated, it reads CASSPGTASGNTIYF.